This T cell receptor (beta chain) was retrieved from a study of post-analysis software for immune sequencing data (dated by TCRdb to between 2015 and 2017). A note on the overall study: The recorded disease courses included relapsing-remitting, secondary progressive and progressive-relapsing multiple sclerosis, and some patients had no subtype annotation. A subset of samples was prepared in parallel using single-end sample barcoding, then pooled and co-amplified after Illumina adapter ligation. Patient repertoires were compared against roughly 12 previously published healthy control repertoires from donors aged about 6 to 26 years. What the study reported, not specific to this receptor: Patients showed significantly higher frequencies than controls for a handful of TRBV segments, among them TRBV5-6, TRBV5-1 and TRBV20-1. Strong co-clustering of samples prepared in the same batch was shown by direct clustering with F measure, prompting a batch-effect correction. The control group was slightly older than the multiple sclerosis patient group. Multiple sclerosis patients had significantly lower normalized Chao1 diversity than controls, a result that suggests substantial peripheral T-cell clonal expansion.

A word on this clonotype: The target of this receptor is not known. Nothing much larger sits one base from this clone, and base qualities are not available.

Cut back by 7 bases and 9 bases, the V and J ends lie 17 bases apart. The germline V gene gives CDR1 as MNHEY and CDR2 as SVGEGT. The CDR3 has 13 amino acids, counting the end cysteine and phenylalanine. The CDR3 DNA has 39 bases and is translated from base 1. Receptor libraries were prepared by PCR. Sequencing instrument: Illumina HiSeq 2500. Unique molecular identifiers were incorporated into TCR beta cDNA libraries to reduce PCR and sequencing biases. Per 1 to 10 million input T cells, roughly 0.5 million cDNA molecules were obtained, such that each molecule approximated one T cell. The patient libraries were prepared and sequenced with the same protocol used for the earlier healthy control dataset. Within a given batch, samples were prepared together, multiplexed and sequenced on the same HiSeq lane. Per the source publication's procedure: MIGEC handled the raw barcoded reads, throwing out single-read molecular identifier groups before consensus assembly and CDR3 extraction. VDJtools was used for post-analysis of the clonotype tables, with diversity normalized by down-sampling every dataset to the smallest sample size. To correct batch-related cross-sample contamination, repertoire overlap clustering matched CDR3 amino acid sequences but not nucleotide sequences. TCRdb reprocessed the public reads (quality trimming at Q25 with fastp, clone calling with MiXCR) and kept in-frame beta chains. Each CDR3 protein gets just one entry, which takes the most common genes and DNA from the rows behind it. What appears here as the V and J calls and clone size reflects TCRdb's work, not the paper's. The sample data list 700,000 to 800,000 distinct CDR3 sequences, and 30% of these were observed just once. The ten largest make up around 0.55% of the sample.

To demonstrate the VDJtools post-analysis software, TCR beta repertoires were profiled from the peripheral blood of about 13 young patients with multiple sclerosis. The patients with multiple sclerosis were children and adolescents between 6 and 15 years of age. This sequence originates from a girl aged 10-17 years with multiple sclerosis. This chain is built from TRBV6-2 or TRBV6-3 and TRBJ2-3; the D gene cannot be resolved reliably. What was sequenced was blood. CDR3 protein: CASTKPGHFTQYF. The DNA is TGTGCCAGCACCAAACCGGGCCATTTCACGCAGTATTTT.